The 3 T cell receptor beta chains reported below all come from one sample, sequenced in a study of shared clonotypes between healthy human individuals. The protocol was immunoSEQ multiplex PCR, while the TCRdb copy is restricted to in-frame clones and leaves out a portion. The table lists about 470,000 clones, about 85% of them singletons, with about 13% in the top ten. The source material was PBMCs. These receptors all stem from a woman aged 40 to 55 in good health. Some clones in this sample may be carry-over from other donors' samples.

The count of this clone is one. V and J are TRBV2 and TRBJ2-4, with 12 bases aligning to TRBD2. The germline V gene encodes CDR1 SNHLY and CDR2 FYNNEI. J was trimmed by 8 bases and V by 4 bases; bases with no gene match: 6. The CDR3 extends over 15 amino acids. In nucleotides, the CDR3 is TGTGCCAGCAGTGGGACTAGCGGGAAAGTCGACATTCAGTACTTC. Translated: CASSGTSGKVDIQYF.

V gene TRBV4-1 combines with J gene TRBJ2-5; no definite D call. The J call may be mistaken, given a closer DNA end match to TRBJ2-7. This CDR3 contains 12 residues. Germline CDR1 MGHRA, CDR2 YSYEKL. The CDR3 sequence is CASSQDRNEQYF. CDR3 coding DNA: TGCGCCAGCAGCCAAGATAGGAACGAGCAGTACTTC.

The chain employs TRBV25-1 and TRBJ2-5, with 8 positions matching TRBD1. J was trimmed by 5 bases and V by 0 bases; bases with no gene match: 2. The CDR3 covers 14 residues. CDR1 is MGHDK and CDR2 is SYGVNS in the germline V gene. CDR3 sequence: CASSEYRGPETQYF. The CDR3 DNA reads as TGTGCCAGCAGTGAATACAGGGGGCCGGAGACCCAGTACTTC.